This passage covers 5 T cell receptor beta chains from one sample sequenced in a study of regulatory T cells in long-lasting Graves disease. Combining iRepertoire HTBI primers with Arm-PCR of CDR3 regions, the authors built TCR beta libraries. TCRdb processed the multiplex PCR reads anew with MiXCR; each CDR3 protein has one entry. The repertoire holds about 400,000 distinct CDR3 sequences, with roughly 15% as singletons. Time point here: newly diagnosed GD, antithyroid drugs for less than 3 months. Researchers made the TCR library from RNA that was extracted from PBMCs. The specimen was peripheral blood mononuclear cells (PBMCs), collected at new diagnosis, from a patient treated with antithyroid drugs. Source of these receptors: a female donor with Graves disease.

This clonotype was detected only a few times. The V gene is TRBV10-1, the J gene TRBJ2-2, with D possibly being TRBD2 (6 bases). The ends were cut back, 10 bases at V and 5 bases at J, with 17 bases in the middle. The germline V gene encodes CDR1 WNHNN and CDR2 SYGVQD (reference sequence). This CDR3 comprises 14 residues. The CDR3 is CATFRDWGTGELFF. The CDR3 nucleotides read TGCGCCACCTTCCGGGACTGGGGGACCGGGGAGCTGTTTTTT.

The V and J genes are TRBV2 and TRBJ1-1; D is uncertain. The CDR3 consists of 12 residues. Germline CDR1 SNHLY, CDR2 FYNNEI. V lost 10 bases and J 5 bases, leaving 14 bases between the germline ends. The CDR3 spells CAISKGRTEAFF. For the CDR3, the DNA is TGTGCCATTTCAAAGGGAAGGACTGAAGCTTTCTTT.

This clonotype was counted many times. The chain is built from TRBV7-3 and TRBJ2-1; TRBD2 matches 10 bases. Germline V gene lookup returns CDR1 SGHTA and CDR2 FQGTGA. Unmatched junction bases numbered 6, after V lost 6 bases and J lost 4 bases. The CDR3 contains 15 residues. CDR3 coding DNA: TGTGCCAGCAGTCGAGCGGGAGGGCCATACAATGAGCAGTTCTTC. Translation gives CASSRAGGPYNEQFF.

The rearrangement joins TRBV7-6 to TRBJ1-3, with D hard to call. V lost 1 base to trimming and J lost 0 bases, with 10 bases between them. Germline CDR1 SGHVS, CDR2 FNYEAQ. This CDR3 spans 16 amino acids. For the CDR3, the DNA is TGTGCCAGCAGCTTAGGCCAGCAACGCTCTGGAAACACCATATATTTT. It codes for CASSLGQQRSGNTIYF.

The chain carries TRBV20-1 and TRBJ2-5; D might be TRBD2 (6 bases). V was trimmed by 1 base and J by 4 bases, leaving 13 bases between them. Germline assignment: CDR1 DFQATT and CDR2 SNEGSKA (reference sequence). CDR3 length: 14 amino acids. The DNA for the CDR3 is TGCAGTGCTAGAGGGTCGGGGGTGGCAGAGACCCAGTACTTC. Protein sequence: CSARGSGVAETQYF.